This T cell receptor beta chain was sequenced in a study of blood T cell repertoires in COVID-19. It was during active infection that Seattle patients were enrolled and then longitudinally followed. Assay: immunoSEQ multiplex PCR; the TCRdb copy retains only in-frame clones and omits some. The sample comprises roughly 340,000 clones, around 86% of which are singletons, and under 6.5% rests with the top ten. The CDR3 has 16 residues. Germline V gene sequence: CDR1 SGHNT, CDR2 YYREEE (reference sequence). V dropped 4 bases and J dropped 5; count of bases not matched to a gene: 12. What was sequenced was peripheral blood. The sequence came from a woman aged 50 to 60 with COVID-19, enrolled during active disease. The chain recombines TRBV5-4 with TRBJ2-5; 9 bases align to TRBD2. The CDR3 is CASSVGSSGSKETQYF. The DNA of the CDR3 is TGTGCCAGCAGCGTGGGGAGTAGCGGGAGTAAGGAGACCCAGTACTTC.